This is a list of T cell receptor beta chains from one sample in a study of T cell responses to AZD1222 COVID-19 vaccine. The method was immunoSEQ multiplex PCR; TCRdb's version includes in-frame clones alone and lacks a portion of them. This table has over 150,000 clones, under 95% appearing once. Sequencing was performed on peripheral blood, taken 28 days after the second AZD1222 dose. These receptors all stem from an adult who received the AZD1222 COVID-19 vaccine. Both conserved end residues are part of each CDR3. The D gene is left open where the match is weak. Clone size is shown for a subset of rows, as once, few, many or a class of expanded clone.

>.|TRBV7-9|.|TRBJ2-3
TGTGCCAGCAGCTTACCTTTAGAGGCAGGGAGCACAGATACGCAGTATTTT
CASSLPLEAGSTDTQYF
>.|TRBV29-1|.|TRBJ2-1
TGCAGCGTCTCCCCCGGGGGTTCCTACAATGAGCAGTTCTTC
CSVSPGGSYNEQFF
>TRBD1|TRBV2|once|TRBJ2-7
TGTGCCAGCGTGGGGACAGGGCGATCCTACGAGCAGTACTTC
CASVGTGRSYEQYF
>.|TRBV7-6|.|TRBJ1-1
TGTGCCAGCAGTCCTACAGGGCTGAACACTGAAGCTTTCTTT
CASSPTGLNTEAFF
>TRBD1|TRBV7-2|.|TRBJ2-5
TGTGCCAGCAGCTTAGGCCAGGGGGCGGTAGGGGAGACCCAGTACTTC
CASSLGQGAVGETQYF
>.|TRBV19|once|TRBJ2-5
TGTGCCAGTAGTATTACTGGGGTCCAAGAGACCCAGTACTTC
CASSITGVQETQYF
>TRBD1|TRBV25-1|once|TRBJ1-2
TGTGCCAGCAGTGGGGGACAGGGGGTGAGCGGCTACACCTTC
CASSGGQGVSGYTF
>.|TRBV9|.|TRBJ1-1
TGTGCCAGCAGCGTAGCGAGAGGCACTGAAGCTTTCTTT
CASSVARGTEAFF
>TRBD1|TRBV2|once|TRBJ1-2
TGTGCCAGCAGAGCGGACAGGAATAACTATGGCTACACCTTC
CASRADRNNYGYTF
>.|TRBV27|.|TRBJ1-3
TGTGCCAGCAGTTGGAAAGGGCAGGCCGCCGGAAACACCATATATTTT
CASSWKGQAAGNTIYF
>.|TRBV6-1|.|TRBJ1-2
TGTGCCAGCAGTGAAAGCTTCCGCCGAGGGACCTATGGCTACACCTTC
CASSESFRRGTYGYTF